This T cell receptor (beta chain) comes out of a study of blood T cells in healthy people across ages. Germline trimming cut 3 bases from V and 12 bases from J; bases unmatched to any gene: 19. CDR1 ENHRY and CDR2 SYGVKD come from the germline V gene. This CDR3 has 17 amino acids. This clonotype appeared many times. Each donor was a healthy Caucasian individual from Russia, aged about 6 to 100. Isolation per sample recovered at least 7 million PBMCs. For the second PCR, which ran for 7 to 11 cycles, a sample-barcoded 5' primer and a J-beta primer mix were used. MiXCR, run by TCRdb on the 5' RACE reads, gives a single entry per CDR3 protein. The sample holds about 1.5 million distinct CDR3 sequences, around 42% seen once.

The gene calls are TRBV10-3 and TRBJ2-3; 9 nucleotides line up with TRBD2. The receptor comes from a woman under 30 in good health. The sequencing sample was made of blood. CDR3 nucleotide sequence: TGTGCCATCAGTGACACGGGGGCTAGCGGGAACAGATACGCACAGTATTTT. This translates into CAISDTGASGNRYAQYF.